One and the same sample provided the 15 T cell receptor beta chains below, sequenced in a study of shared clonotypes between healthy human individuals. TCRdb's copy holds only in-frame clones and misses some; the assay was immunoSEQ multiplex PCR. The sample contains a few million clones, over 90% of which appear only once. Specimen: naive CD4+ T cells from PBMCs. Specified subset: CD45RA+ positively selected. The source of these receptors is a man between 18 and 35 years old in good health. Some clones in this sample may be carry-over from other donors' samples.

The gene calls are TRBV2 and TRBJ2-7; D is unclear. The V and J ends lost 5 bases and 0 bases respectively, with 11 bases between them. The CDR3 sequence is 14 residues long. Germline V gene data show CDR1 as SNHLY and CDR2 as FYNNEI. The CDR3 DNA is TGTGCCAGCAGTCAGCAGATAAGCTCCTACGAGCAGTACTTC. Translated, it gives CASSQQISSYEQYF.

This clone was recorded only once. The chain carries TRBV7-9 and TRBJ2-7, with a possible D match to TRBD1 (5 bases). This CDR3 has 14 amino acids. The germline V gene has CDR1 SEHNR and CDR2 FQNEAQ (reference sequence). V shed 5 bases and J shed 0 bases, with 11 bases lying between them. CDR3 amino acids: CASSPTGVSYEQYF. CDR3 in DNA: TGTGCCAGCAGCCCAACAGGAGTCTCCTACGAGCAGTACTTC.

The genes are TRBV28 and TRBJ2-7, with 9 bases identical to TRBD1. CDR1 and CDR2 (germline): MDHEN, SYDVKM. The CDR3 runs 18 residues. V lost 3 bases, J lost 2 bases, and 14 bases stayed unmatched. CDR3 loop: CASSFVGFRQGEPYEQYF. CDR3 nucleotide sequence: TGTGCCAGCAGTTTCGTTGGTTTCAGACAGGGGGAACCCTACGAGCAGTACTTC.

The chain uses TRBV5-6 and TRBJ1-2, with a tentative D call TRBD1 (6 bases). The germline V gene has CDR1 SGHDT and CDR2 YYEEEE. Trimming removed 5 bases at V and 3 bases at J, with 11 bases between. The CDR3 loop spans 13 amino acids. The DNA of the CDR3 is TGTGCCAGCAGAGCCAGGGGAGACTATGGCTACACCTTC. This codes for CASRARGDYGYTF.

This clone was recorded once. Other DNA sequences in this specimen translate into the identical CDR3. In nucleotides, the CDR3 is TGTGCCAGCTCACCCAGGGGGAGAACTGAAGCTTTCTTT. Translated: CASSPRGRTEAFF. The V and J genes are TRBV18 and TRBJ1-1; 7 bases agree with TRBD1. The germline V gene has CDR1 KGHSH and CDR2 LQKENI. V was pared by 3 bases and J by 5 bases, with 3 bases of the junction left unmatched. The CDR3 length is 13 residues.

The V call is TRBV19, the J call TRBJ2-2; 9 bases align to TRBD1. The J segment lost 3 bases and the V segment lost 5 bases, leaving 4 bases of the junction unmatched. Looked up from germline, CDR1 is LNHDA and CDR2 is SQIVND (reference sequence). The CDR3 spans 15 residues. The DNA for the CDR3 is TGTGCCAGTAGTCCCGGGACAGGGCACACCGGGGAGCTGTTTTTT. It specifies CASSPGTGHTGELFF.

About this clone: Other DNA sequences of this sample code for an identical CDR3. V gene TRBV20-1 combines with J gene TRBJ2-1; D not resolved. CDR3 length: 10 amino acids. V gave up 0 bases and J gave up 9 bases, with 3 bases separating them. Germline loops: CDR1 DFQATT, CDR2 SNEGSKA (reference sequence). CDR3 nucleotides: TGCAGTGCTAGAGAGTCTGAGCAGTTCTTC. Translation: CSARESEQFF.

The V gene is TRBV28, the J gene TRBJ2-7; a possible D gene is TRBD1 (6 bases). CDR3 length: 14 amino acids. The germline V and J ends were trimmed by 6 bases and 2 bases, with 14 bases remaining between them. Per the germline V gene, CDR1 is MDHEN and CDR2 is SYDVKM. The CDR3 sequence: CASSWTRGPYEQYF. In DNA form, the CDR3 reads TGTGCCAGCAGCTGGACCAGGGGCCCCTACGAGCAGTACTTC. Full variable domain (missing parts from reference TRBV28 and TRBJ2-7): DVKVTQSSRYLVKRTGEKVFLECVQDMDHENMFWYRQDPGLGLRLIYFSYDVKMKEKGDIPEGYSVSREKKERFSLILESASTNQTSMYLCASSWTRGPYEQYFGPGTRLTVT.

V is TRBV18 and J is TRBJ2-7, with D possibly matching TRBD2 (5 bases). This CDR3 region has 14 residues. Germline values: CDR1 KGHSH, CDR2 LQKENI. Between the trimmed V and J ends, which lost 3 bases and 3 bases, there was a span of 12 bases. The CDR3 bases are TGTGCCAGCTCACCTCAGAAGGGAGACTACGAGCAGTACTTC. Amino acids: CASSPQKGDYEQYF.

The chain joins TRBV25-1 to TRBJ1-4, with D possibly matching TRBD1 (5 bases). CDR1 and CDR2 (germline): MGHDK, SYGVNS. This CDR3 has 16 residues. The V end lost 3 bases, the J end lost 5 bases, and 16 bases lay between the germline ends. Here the CDR3 DNA reads TGTGCCAGCAGTGAGGCGGGGGGTGGTCCAAATGAAAAACTGTTTTTT. Protein: CASSEAGGGPNEKLFF.

This chain connects TRBV21-1 to TRBJ1-2. TRBV21-1 is reported as a pseudogene. CDR3 length: 15 amino acids. DNA of the CDR3: TGTGCCAGCAGCAAAGTTGTAGGGTTCGACTATGGCTACACCTTC. It yields the protein CASSKVVGFDYGYTF.

V is TRBV30 and J is TRBJ1-5; TRBD1 matches 10 bases. The CDR3 is 14 amino acids. CDR1 is GTSNPN and CDR2 is SVGIG in the germline V gene (reference sequence). After removal of 4 bases from V and 5 bases from J, the junction contained 5 bases not matched to a gene. The CDR3 sequence: CAWNVDRGDQPQHF. The CDR3 DNA reads as TGTGCCTGGAACGTGGACAGGGGGGATCAGCCCCAGCATTTT.

This rearrangement joins TRBV4-3 to TRBJ2-2; TRBD2 is a possible D gene (5 bases). V was trimmed by 5 bases and J by 0 bases, leaving 7 bases between them. This CDR3 is 14 amino acids long. Germline-derived CDR1 and CDR2 are LGHNA and YSLEER. The CDR3 sequence: CASSFSANTGELFF. Written as DNA, the CDR3 is TGCGCCAGCAGCTTTAGCGCGAACACCGGGGAGCTGTTTTTT.

The genes are TRBV29-1 and TRBJ2-1; D uncertain. CDR3 size: 14 residues. CDR1 is SQVTM, CDR2 ANQGSEA, per germline. Trimming took off 0 bases at V and 6 bases at J, with 12 bases between the two ends. The CDR3 region has the DNA TGCAGCGTTGAAGATGGGTCGCTTAGCAATGAGCAGTTCTTC. Encoded protein: CSVEDGSLSNEQFF.

V gene TRBV4-3 combines with J gene TRBJ2-3; D uncertain. Germline lookup yields CDR1 LGHNA and CDR2 YSLEER. CDR3 length: 15 amino acids. The germline V and J ends were trimmed by 5 bases and 0 bases, with 12 bases remaining between them. As DNA, the CDR3 is TGCGCCAGCAGCTTAGACGGTACTAGCACAGATACGCAGTATTTT. Protein sequence: CASSLDGTSTDTQYF.